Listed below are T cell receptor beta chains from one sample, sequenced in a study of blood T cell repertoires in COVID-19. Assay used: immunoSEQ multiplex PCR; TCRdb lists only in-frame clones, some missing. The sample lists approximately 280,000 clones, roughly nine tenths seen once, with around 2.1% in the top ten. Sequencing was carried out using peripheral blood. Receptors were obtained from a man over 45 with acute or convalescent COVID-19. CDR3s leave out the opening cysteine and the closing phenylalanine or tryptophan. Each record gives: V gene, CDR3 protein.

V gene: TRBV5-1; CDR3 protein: ASKDLTNTGELF
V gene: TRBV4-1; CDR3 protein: ASSQESGTGNREQY
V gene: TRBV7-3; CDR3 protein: ASSPSGGIQETQY
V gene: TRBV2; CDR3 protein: ATQREGGEKLF
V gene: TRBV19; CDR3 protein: ASSIAQRGGRDEQY
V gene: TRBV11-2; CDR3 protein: ASSSPRQTPYEQY
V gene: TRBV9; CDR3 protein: ASSQGTGELF
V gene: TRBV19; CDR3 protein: ASSILGTGGDLAF
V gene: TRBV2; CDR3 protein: ASSAYTRLASSYNEQF
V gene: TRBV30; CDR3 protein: ACRDRSNEKLF
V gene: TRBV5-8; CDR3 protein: ASSLAQNTGELF
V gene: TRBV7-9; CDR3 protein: ASSLSGYDRSYGYT
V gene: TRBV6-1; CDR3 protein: ASSGGQGGPQNQPQH
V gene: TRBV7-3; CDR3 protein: ASSPIPGQLYEQY
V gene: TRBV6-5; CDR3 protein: ASRSGEEEKLF
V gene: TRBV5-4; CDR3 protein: ASSLKAGGGGRVNEQF
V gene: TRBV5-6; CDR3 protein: ASSYPPGQVINSPLH
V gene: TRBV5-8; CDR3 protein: ASRGLVDTQY
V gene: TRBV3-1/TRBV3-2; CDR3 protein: ASSQVWGSGGALDTQY
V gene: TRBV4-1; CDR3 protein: ASSQPQQGTDTQY